A single sample is the source of the 16 T cell receptor beta chains below, sequenced in a study of T-cell reconstitution after alpha-beta-depleted transplantation in children. Unique molecular identifiers were incorporated when the TCRbeta library was constructed. In TCRdb, the PCR reads were re-called with MiXCR into one record per CDR3 protein. The sample records 240,000 or so distinct CDR3 sequences, 9.5% to 15% being singletons. This material consisted of PBMCs from the stem cell graft donor, taken from the stem cell graft. These receptors all come from a human donor who donated a stem cell graft to a child with acute lymphoblastic leukemia.

This clonotype was found a few times. The V call is TRBV6-1, the J call TRBJ2-7, with a weak D call TRBD2 (5 bases). Germline V CDR1 and CDR2: MNHNS, SASEGT. The V gene lost 7 bases and the J gene lost 0 bases, with 13 bases spanning the gap. This CDR3 spans 14 amino acids. The CDR3 sequence is CASKPADGSYEQYF. The CDR3, as DNA: TGTGCCAGCAAGCCAGCGGACGGCTCCTACGAGCAGTACTTC.

This clonotype was picked up many times. The J gene is TRBJ2-3, the V gene TRBV7-2; no clear D. In germline, CDR1 is SGHTA, CDR2 FQGNSA. V lost 5 bases to trimming and J lost 1 base, with 7 bases between them. The CDR3 has 13 amino acids. The CDR3: CASSKDRTDTQYF. As DNA, the CDR3 is TGTGCCAGCAGCAAAGACCGCACAGATACGCAGTATTTT. Drawing the rest from reference TRBV7-2 and TRBJ2-3, the complete variable domain is GAGVSQSPSNKVTEKGKDVELRCDPISGHTALYWYRQSLGQGLEFLIYFQGNSAPDKSGLPSDRFSAERTGGSVSTLTIQRTQQEDSAVYLCASSKDRTDTQYFGPGTRLTVL.

The table lists this clonotype with many counts. This chain links TRBV5-5 with TRBJ2-5; 9 positions match TRBD2. This CDR3 is 16 amino acids long. The germline CDR1 and CDR2 sequences are SGHKS and YYEKEE (reference sequence). Trimming took 1 base from V and 4 from J; bases not matched to a gene: 8. The CDR3 nucleotides read TGTGCCAGCAGCTTGTGGGCTAGCGGGATTGGAGAGACCCAGTACTTC. It is translated as CASSLWASGIGETQYF.

There are many counts of this clonotype. The chain is built from TRBV9 and TRBJ2-7; D call uncertain. The length of the CDR3 is 15 residues. Trimming pared 0 bases from V and 2 bases from J, leaving 12 bases between. Germline CDR1 SGDLS, CDR2 YYNGEE. In nucleotides, the CDR3 is TGTGCCAGCAGCGTAGCCTCAGGCAGTCCCTACGAGCAGTACTTC. The encoded protein is CASSVASGSPYEQYF.

This clonotype was recorded at least ten times. The V gene is TRBV28, the J gene TRBJ1-2, with 7 bases that match TRBD1. J was trimmed by 2 bases and V by 6 bases; bases with no gene match: 9. Germline assignment: CDR1 MDHEN and CDR2 SYDVKM. The length of the CDR3 is 15 residues. The CDR3 DNA sequence: TGTGCCAGCAGGTTCCCCCTGGGACAGAACTATGGCTACACCTTC. It yields the protein CASRFPLGQNYGYTF.

This clonotype was detected many times. This chain joins TRBV6-5 and TRBJ2-5, with D hard to call. The germline V gene has CDR1 MNHEY and CDR2 SVGAGI. The CDR3 extends over 14 amino acids. Trimming left V 0 bases short and J 2 bases short, with 7 bases between. CDR3 bases: TGTGCCAGCAGTTACTCTTGGCAGCAAGAGACCCAGTACTTC. Translation: CASSYSWQQETQYF.

This clonotype was observed at least ten times. This chain joins TRBV6-4 and TRBJ2-7; D unresolved. CDR1 is MRHNA, CDR2 SNTAGT, per germline. This CDR3 has 17 residues. V lost 9 bases, J lost 3 bases, and 27 bases lay in between. DNA for the CDR3: TGTGCCAGGGACCGAGGACCTCCGCCATCACCCGACTACGAGCAGTACTTC. Translation: CARDRGPPPSPDYEQYF.

This clonotype was found many times. DNA of the CDR3: TGTGCCAGCAGCCCGAAGGGACAGGGAGCCCTCCACTTT. Amino acid sequence: CASSPKGQGALHF. V is TRBV7-8 and J is TRBJ1-6, with 9 bases fitting TRBD1. This CDR3 is 13 amino acids long. Trimming cost V 5 bases and J 14 bases; bases outside gene matches: 7. In germline, CDR1 is SGHVS, CDR2 FQNEAQ.

This clonotype was observed many times. The chain uses TRBV28 and TRBJ2-3, with D maybe TRBD2 (5 bases). The ends were cut back, 3 bases at V and 8 bases at J, with 15 bases in the middle. The germline V gene has CDR1 MDHEN and CDR2 SYDVKM. The CDR3 sequence is 14 residues long. The chain's CDR3 is CASSFQNSEGTQYF. CDR3 bases: TGTGCCAGCAGTTTCCAGAACTCTGAGGGTACGCAGTATTTT.

CDR3 nucleotide sequence: TGTGCCAGCAGGGGGACAGGGCCAGATACGCAGTATTTT. It is translated as CASRGTGPDTQYF. This sequence joins TRBV28 and TRBJ2-3; TRBD1 aligns across 9 bases. CDR3 length: 13 residues. Trimming removed 6 bases from V and 4 bases from J; junction bases left unmatched: 2. CDR1 and CDR2 (germline): MDHEN, SYDVKM.

This clonotype occurred many times. This sequence joins TRBV10-3 and TRBJ2-5; TRBD1 matches 8 bases. Per the germline V gene, CDR1 is ENHRY and CDR2 is SYGVKD. The CDR3 is made up of 16 amino acids. V lost 7 bases, J lost 1 base, and 11 bases stayed unmatched. In nucleotides, the CDR3 is TGTGCCATCAACCTGCCTAGGACAGGGACCCAAGAGACCCAGTACTTC. Its protein is CAINLPRTGTQETQYF.

This clonotype was recorded many times. This chain joins TRBV29-1 and TRBJ2-7; 7 bases agree with TRBD1. The V and J ends lost 6 bases and 0 bases, in that order; junction bases with no gene match: 14. The germline V gene encodes CDR1 SQVTM and CDR2 ANQGSEA. The CDR3 has 16 amino acids. This CDR3 reads CSVLSLNRDSSYEQYF. The CDR3 bases are TGCAGCGTCCTCTCGTTAAACCGGGACAGCTCCTACGAGCAGTACTTC.

In this sample, this clonotype turned up many times. V gene TRBV24-1 combines with J gene TRBJ2-5; TRBD1 is a possible D gene (8 bases). Germline values: CDR1 KGHDR, CDR2 SFDVKD. The CDR3 loop spans 14 amino acids. V lost 4 bases to trimming and J lost 5 bases, with 13 bases between them. The CDR3 protein is CATSDGQGGETQYF. CDR3 DNA: TGTGCCACCAGTGACGGACAGGGAGGGGAGACCCAGTACTTC.

This clonotype was detected many times. This chain connects TRBV12-3 or TRBV12-4 to TRBJ1-6; D call uncertain. Trimming removed 6 bases from V and 9 bases from J, with 9 bases in between. The CDR3 totals 12 residues. The CDR3, as DNA: TGTGCCAGCAGCCCCGGGTCTTCACCCCTCCACTTT. This encodes CASSPGSSPLHF.

This clonotype was detected many times. The chain employs TRBV6-6 and TRBJ2-3; D is uncertain. Deletions cut 1 base from V and 2 bases from J, with 4 bases between. This CDR3 has 13 amino acids. The V gene's germline CDR1 is MNHNY and CDR2 SVGAGI (reference sequence). CDR3 nucleotide sequence: TGTGCCAGCAGTTACTTGGACACAGATACGCAGTATTTT. Protein product: CASSYLDTDTQYF.

This clonotype has at least ten counts. This sequence joins TRBV29-1 and TRBJ2-7; D gene unclear. V dropped 6 bases and J dropped 4 bases, with 13 bases sitting between them. The CDR3 is made up of 12 amino acids. Germline loops: CDR1 SQVTM, CDR2 ANQGSEA. CDR3 sequence: CSVGHGRYEQYF. The CDR3 bases are TGCAGCGTCGGCCACGGTCGGTACGAGCAGTACTTC.